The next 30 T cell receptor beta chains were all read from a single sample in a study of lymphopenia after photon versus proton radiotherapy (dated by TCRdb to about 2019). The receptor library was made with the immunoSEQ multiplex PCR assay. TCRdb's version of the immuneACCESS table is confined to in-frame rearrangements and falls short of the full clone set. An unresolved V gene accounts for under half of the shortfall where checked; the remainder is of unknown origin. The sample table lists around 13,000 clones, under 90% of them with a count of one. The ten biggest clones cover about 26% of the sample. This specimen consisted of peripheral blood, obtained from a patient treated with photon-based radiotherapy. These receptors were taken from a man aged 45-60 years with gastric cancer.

The CDR3 reads CASSSALYNEQFF. As DNA, the CDR3 is TGTGCCAGCTCATCGGCATTATACAATGAGCAGTTCTTC. The rearrangement links TRBV18 to TRBJ2-1, with no clear D. Germline lookup yields CDR1 KGHSH and CDR2 LQKENI. The CDR3 is 13 amino acids. Trimming stripped 5 bases from V and 4 bases from J, with 9 bases between.

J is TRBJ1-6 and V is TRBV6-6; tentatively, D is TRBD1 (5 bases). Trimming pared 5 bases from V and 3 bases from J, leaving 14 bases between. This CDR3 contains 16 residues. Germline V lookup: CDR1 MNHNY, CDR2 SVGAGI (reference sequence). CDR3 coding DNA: TGTGCCAGCAGTCTCCGGGGACCGAGCTATAATTCACCCCTCCACTTT. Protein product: CASSLRGPSYNSPLHF.

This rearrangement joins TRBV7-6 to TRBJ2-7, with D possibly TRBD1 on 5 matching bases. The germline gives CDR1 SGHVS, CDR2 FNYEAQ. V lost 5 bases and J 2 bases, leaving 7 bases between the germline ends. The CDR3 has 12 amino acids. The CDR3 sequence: CASSRGPYEQYF. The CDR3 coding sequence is TGTGCCAGCAGCAGGGGTCCCTACGAGCAGTACTTC.

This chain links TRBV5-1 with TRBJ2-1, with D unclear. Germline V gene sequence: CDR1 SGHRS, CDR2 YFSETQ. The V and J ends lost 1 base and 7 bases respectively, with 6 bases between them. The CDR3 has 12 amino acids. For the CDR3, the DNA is TGCGCCAGCAGCTTGTCTCGTAATGAGCAGTTCTTC. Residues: CASSLSRNEQFF.

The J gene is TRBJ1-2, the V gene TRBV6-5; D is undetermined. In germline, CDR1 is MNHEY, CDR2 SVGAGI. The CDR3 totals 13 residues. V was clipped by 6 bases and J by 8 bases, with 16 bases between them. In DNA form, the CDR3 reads TGTGCCAGCAGAAAATCAGGTGTCGGCGGCTACACCTTC. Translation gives CASRKSGVGGYTF.

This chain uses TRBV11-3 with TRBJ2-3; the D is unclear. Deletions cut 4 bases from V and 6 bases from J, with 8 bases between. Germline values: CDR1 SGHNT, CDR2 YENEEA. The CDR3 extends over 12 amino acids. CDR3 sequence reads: CASSSTGDTQYF. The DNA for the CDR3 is TGTGCCAGCAGCTCGACCGGGGATACGCAGTATTTT.

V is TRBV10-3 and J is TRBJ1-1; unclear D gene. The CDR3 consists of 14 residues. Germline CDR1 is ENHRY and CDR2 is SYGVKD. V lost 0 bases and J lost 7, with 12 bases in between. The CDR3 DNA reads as TGTGCCATCAGTGAGTCGTTTGGGGAAAGTGAAGCTTTCTTT. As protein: CAISESFGESEAFF.

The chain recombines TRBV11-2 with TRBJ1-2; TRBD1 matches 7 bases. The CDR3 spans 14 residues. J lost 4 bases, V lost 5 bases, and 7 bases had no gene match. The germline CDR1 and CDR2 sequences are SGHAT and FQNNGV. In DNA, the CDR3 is TGTGCCAGCAGCCGGGAGGGGGCGGCCTATGGCTACACCTTC. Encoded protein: CASSREGAAYGYTF.

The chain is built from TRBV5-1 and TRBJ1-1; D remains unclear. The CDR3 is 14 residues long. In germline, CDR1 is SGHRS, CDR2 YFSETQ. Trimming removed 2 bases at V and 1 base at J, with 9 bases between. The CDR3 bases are TGCGCCAGCAGCTTAGACACCACGAACACTGAAGCTTTCTTT. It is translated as CASSLDTTNTEAFF.

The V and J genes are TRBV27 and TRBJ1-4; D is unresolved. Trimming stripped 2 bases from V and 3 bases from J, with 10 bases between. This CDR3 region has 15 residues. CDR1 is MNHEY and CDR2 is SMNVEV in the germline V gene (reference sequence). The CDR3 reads CASSLVWAANEKLFF. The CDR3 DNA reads TGTGCCAGCAGTTTAGTTTGGGCCGCTAATGAAAAACTGTTTTTT.

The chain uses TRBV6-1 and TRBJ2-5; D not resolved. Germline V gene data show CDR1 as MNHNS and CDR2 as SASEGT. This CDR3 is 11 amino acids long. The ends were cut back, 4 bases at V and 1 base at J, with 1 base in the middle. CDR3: CASSVQETQYF. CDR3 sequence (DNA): TGTGCCAGCAGTGTCCAAGAGACCCAGTACTTC.

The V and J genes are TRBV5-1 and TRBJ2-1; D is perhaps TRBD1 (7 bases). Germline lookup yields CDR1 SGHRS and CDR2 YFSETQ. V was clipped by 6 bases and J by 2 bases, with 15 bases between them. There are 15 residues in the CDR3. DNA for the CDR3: TGCGCCAGCACATCGCGGGACAGAGCCTACAATGAGCAGTTCTTC. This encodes CASTSRDRAYNEQFF.

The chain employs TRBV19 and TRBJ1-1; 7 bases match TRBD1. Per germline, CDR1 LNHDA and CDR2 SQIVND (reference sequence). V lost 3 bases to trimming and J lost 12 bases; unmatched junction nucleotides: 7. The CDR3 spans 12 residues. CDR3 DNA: TGTGCCAGTAGTATCTACGGACAGGTATCTTTCTTT. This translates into CASSIYGQVSFF.

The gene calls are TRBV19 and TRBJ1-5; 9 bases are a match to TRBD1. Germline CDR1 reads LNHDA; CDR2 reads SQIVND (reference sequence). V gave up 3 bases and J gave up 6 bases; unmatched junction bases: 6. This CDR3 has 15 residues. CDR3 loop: CASSILGTGLQPQHF. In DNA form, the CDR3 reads TGTGCCAGTAGTATTCTTGGGACAGGGCTTCAGCCCCAGCATTTT.

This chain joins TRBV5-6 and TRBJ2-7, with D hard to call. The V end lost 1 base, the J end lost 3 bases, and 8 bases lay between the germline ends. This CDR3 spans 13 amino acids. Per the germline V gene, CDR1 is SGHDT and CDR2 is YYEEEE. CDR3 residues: CASSLIGVYEQYV. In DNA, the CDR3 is TGTGCCAGCAGCTTGATCGGAGTCTACGAGCAGTACGTC.

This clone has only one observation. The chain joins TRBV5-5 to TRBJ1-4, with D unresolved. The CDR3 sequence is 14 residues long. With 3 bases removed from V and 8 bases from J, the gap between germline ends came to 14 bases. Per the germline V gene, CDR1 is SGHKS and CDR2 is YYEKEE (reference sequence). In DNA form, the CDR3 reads TGTGCCAGCAGCTCCGGAAGGGATGTGGAAAAACTGTTTTTT. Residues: CASSSGRDVEKLFF.

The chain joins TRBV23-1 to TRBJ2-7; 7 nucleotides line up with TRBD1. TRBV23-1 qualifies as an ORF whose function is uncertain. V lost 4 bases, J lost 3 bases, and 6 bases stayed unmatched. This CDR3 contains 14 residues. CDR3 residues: CASSRPTGVYEQYV. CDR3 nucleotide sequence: TGCGCCAGCAGTCGCCCCACAGGGGTCTACGAGCAGTACGTC.

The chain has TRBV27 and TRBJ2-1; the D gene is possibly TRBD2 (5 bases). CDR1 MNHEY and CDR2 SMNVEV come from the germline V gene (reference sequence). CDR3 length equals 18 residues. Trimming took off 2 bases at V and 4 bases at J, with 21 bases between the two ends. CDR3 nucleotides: TGTGCCAGCAGTTTAACCGGGGTAGGAGCGACGCGATACAATGAGCAGTTCTTC. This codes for CASSLTGVGATRYNEQFF.

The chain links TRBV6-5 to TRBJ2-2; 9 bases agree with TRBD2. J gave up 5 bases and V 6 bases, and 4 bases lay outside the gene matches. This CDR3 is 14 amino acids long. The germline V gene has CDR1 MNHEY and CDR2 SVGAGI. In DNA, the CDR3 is TGTGCCAGCAGATCTAGCGGGGCGACCGGGGAGCTGTTTTTT. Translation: CASRSSGATGELFF.

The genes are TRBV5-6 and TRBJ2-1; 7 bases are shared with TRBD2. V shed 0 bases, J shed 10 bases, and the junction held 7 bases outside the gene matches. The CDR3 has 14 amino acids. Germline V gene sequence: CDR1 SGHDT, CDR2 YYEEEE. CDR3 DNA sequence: TGTGCCAGCAGCTTGGGAGTCGGAGCGGGGGAGCAGTTCTTC. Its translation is CASSLGVGAGEQFF. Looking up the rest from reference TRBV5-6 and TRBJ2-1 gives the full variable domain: DAGVTQSPTHLIKTRGQQVTLRCSPKSGHDTVSWYQQALGQGPQFIFQYYEEEERQRGNFPDRFSGHQFPNYSSELNVNALLLGDSALYLCASSLGVGAGEQFFGPGTRLTVL.

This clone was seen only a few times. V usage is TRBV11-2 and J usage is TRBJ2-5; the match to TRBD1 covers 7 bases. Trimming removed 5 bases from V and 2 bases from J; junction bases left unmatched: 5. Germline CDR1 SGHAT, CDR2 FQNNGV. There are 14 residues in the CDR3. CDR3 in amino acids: CASSAWDRQETQYF. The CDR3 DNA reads TGTGCCAGCAGCGCATGGGACAGACAAGAGACCCAGTACTTC.

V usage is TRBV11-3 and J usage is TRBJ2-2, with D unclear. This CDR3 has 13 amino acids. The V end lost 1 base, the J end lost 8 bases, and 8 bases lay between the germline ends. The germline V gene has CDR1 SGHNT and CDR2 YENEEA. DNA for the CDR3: TGTGCCAGCAGCTTAGCCCCCACGGGGGAGCTGTTTTTT. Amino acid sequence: CASSLAPTGELFF.

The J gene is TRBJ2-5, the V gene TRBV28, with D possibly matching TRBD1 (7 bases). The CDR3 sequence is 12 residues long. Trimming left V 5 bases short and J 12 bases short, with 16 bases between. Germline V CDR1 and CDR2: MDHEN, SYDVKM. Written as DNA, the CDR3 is TGTGCCAGCAGTGGGGGGACAGCAATTAAGTACTTC. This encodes CASSGGTAIKYF.

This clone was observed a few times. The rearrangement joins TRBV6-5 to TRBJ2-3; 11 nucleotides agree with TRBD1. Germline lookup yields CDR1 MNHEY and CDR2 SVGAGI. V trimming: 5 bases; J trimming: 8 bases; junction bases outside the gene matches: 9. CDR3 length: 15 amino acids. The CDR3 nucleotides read TGTGCCAGCAGTCGGACAGGGGGCCAGCTGGGTACGCAGTATTTT. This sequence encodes CASSRTGGQLGTQYF.

The CDR3 sequence is CSVGNRYNYEQYF. In nucleotides, the CDR3 is TGCAGCGTAGGTAACCGATATAACTACGAGCAGTACTTC. This chain links TRBV29-1 with TRBJ2-7; no firm D call. Germline CDR1 is SQVTM and CDR2 is ANQGSEA. The CDR3 sequence is 13 residues long. V was cut by 6 bases and J by 3 bases, with 15 bases left in between.

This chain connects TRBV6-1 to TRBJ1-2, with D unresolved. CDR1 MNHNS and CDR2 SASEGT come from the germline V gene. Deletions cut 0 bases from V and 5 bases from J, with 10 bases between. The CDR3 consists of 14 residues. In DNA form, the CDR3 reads TGTGCCAGCAGTGAAGCTCTGGGAGAGTATGGCTACACCTTC. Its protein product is CASSEALGEYGYTF.

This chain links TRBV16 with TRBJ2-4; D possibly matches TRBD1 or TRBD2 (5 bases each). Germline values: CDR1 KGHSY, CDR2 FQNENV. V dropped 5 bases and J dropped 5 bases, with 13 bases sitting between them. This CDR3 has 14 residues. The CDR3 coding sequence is TGTGCCAGCAGCTATACGGGACGAGAAAACATTCAGTACTTC. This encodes CASSYTGRENIQYF.

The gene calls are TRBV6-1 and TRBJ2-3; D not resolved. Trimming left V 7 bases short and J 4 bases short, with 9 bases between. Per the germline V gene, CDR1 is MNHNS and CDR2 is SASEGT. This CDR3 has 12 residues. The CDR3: CASMSDADTQYF. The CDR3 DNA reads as TGTGCCAGCATGTCCGATGCAGATACGCAGTATTTT.

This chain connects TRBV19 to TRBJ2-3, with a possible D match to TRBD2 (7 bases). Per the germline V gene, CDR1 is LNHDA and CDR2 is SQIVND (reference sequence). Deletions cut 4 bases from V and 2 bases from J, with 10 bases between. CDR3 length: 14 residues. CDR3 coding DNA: TGTGCCAGTAGTAAGGGGGGGCCCACAGATACGCAGTATTTT. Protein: CASSKGGPTDTQYF. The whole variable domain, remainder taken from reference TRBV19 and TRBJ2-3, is DGGITQSPKYLFRKEGQNVTLSCEQNLNHDAMYWYRQDPGQGLRLIYYSQIVNDFQKGDIAEGYSVSREKKESFPLTVTSAQKNPTAFYLCASSKGGPTDTQYFGPGTRLTVL.

This CDR3 reads CASSAGGERKKLFF. As DNA, the CDR3 is TGTGCCAGCTCAGCCGGAGGGGAAAGAAAAAAACTGTTTTTT. The chain recombines TRBV18 with TRBJ1-4; tentatively, D is TRBD1 (5 bases). The CDR3 consists of 14 residues. V gave up 5 bases and J gave up 9 bases, with 16 bases separating them. CDR1 and CDR2 (germline): KGHSH, LQKENI.